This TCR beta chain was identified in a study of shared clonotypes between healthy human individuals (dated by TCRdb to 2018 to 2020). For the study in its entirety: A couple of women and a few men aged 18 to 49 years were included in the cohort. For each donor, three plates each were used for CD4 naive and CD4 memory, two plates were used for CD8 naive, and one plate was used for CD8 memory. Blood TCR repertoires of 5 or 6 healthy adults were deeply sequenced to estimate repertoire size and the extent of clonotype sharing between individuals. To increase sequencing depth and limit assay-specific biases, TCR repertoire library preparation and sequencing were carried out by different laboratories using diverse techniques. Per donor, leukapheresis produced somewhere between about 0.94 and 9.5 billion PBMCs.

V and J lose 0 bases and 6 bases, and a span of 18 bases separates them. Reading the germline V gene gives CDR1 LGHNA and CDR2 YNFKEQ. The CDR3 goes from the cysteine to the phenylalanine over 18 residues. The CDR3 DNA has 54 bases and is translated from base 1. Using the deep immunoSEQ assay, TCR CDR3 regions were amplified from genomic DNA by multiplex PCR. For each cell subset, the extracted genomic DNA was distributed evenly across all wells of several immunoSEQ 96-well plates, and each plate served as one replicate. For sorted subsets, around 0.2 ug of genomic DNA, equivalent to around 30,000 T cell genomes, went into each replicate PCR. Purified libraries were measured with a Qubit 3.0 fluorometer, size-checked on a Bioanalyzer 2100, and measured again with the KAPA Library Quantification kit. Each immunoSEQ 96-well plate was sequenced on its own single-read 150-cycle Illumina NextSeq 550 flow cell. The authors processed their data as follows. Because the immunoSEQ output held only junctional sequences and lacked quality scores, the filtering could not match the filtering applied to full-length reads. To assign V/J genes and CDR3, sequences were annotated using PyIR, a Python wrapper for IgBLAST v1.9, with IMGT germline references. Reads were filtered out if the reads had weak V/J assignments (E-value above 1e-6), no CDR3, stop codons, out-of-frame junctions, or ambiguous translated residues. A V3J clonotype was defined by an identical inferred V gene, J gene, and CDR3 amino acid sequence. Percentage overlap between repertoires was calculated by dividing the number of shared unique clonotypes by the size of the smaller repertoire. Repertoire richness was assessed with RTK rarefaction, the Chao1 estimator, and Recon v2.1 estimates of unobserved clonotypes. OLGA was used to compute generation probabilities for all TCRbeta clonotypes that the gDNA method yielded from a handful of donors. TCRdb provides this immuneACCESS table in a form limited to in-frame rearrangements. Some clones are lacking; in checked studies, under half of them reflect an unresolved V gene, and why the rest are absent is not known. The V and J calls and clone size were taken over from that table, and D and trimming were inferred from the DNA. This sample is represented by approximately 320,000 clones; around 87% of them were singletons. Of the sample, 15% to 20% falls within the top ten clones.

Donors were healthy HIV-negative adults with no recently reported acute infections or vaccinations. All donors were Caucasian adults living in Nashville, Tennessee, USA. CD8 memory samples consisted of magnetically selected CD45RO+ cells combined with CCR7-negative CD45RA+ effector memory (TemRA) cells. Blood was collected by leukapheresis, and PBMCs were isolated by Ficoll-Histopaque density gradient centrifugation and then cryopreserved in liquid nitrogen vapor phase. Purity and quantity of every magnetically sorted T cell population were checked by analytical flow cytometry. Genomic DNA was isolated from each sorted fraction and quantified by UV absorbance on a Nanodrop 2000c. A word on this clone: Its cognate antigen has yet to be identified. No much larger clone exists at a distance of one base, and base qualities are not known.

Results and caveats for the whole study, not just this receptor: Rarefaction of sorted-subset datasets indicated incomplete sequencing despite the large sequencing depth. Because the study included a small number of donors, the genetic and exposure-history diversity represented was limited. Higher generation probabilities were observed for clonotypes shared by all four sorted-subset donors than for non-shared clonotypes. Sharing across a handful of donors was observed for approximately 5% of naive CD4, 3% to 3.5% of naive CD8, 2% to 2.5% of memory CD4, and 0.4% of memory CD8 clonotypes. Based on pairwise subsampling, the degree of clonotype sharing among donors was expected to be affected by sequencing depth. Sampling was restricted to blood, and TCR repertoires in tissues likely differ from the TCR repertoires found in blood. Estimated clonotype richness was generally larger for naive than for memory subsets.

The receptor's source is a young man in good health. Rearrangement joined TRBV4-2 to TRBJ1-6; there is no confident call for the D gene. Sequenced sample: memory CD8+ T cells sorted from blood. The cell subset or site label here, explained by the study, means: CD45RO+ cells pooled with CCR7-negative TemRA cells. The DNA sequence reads TGTGCCAGCAGCCAAGATCCGAGTTGGACGGCTACTAATTCACCCCTCCACTTT. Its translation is CASSQDPSWTATNSPLHF.